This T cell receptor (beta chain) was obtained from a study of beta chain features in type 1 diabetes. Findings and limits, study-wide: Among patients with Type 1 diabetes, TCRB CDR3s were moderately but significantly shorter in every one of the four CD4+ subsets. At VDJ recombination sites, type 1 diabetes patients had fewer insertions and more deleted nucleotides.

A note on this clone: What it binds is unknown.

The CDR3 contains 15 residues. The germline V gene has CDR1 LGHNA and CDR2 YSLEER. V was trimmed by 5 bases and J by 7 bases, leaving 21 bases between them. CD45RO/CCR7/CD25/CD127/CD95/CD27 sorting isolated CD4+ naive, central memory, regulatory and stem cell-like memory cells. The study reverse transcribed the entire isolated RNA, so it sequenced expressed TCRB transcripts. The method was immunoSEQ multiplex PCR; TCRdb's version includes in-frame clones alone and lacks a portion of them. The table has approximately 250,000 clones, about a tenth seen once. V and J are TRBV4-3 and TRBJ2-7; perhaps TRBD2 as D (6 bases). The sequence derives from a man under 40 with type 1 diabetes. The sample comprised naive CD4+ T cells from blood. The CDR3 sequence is CASSFAGGVWAEQYF. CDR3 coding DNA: TGCGCCAGCAGCTTTGCTGGCGGGGTATGGGCTGAGCAGTACTTC.